The rows below give T cell receptor beta chains drawn from one sample of a study of response to subunit inactivated influenza vaccine. TCRdb re-called the RT-PCR reads with MiXCR, one entry per CDR3 protein. The table has about 170,000 distinct CDR3 sequences, around a tenth seen once. Material: CD8+ T cells sorted from PBMCs, obtained around 2 years after vaccination. The receptors originated from a man between 50 and 75 years old who received an inactivated influenza vaccine. Each CDR3 is given with its conserved first and last residue. The D gene is left open where the match is weak. Clone size is stated in some rows and not others, as once, few, many or a class when expanded.

. TRBD2 TRBJ2-7 TRBV4-1 CASSQGLAGGDEQYF TGCGCCAGCAGCCAAGGACTAGCGGGAGGCGACGAGCAGTACTTC
few . TRBJ2-7 TRBV5-6 CASSLGTSSYEQYF TGTGCCAGCAGCCTTGGGACGTCCTCCTACGAGCAGTACTTC
. . TRBJ2-1 TRBV7-9 CASSLGEGISYNEQFF TGTGCCAGCAGCTTAGGAGAGGGTATCTCCTACAATGAGCAGTTCTTC
. . TRBJ2-7 TRBV29-1 CSVDSVDEQYF TGCAGCGTTGATAGCGTGGACGAGCAGTACTTC
many . TRBJ2-7 TRBV6-2/TRBV6-3 CASSYLRGYEQYF TGTGCCAGCAGTTACCTCCGCGGCTACGAGCAGTACTTC
. TRBD1 TRBJ1-2 TRBV12-3/TRBV12-4 CASSDGTANGYTF TGTGCCAGCAGCGACGGGACAGCAAATGGCTACACCTTC
few . TRBJ1-3 TRBV2 CASGNPGNTIYF TGTGCCAGCGGAAACCCTGGAAACACCATATATTTT
few . TRBJ2-5 TRBV4-3 CASSQDIREETQYF TGCGCCAGCAGCCAAGATATTAGGGAAGAGACCCAGTACTTC
few . TRBJ2-1 TRBV27 CASRGGPRDEQFF TGTGCCAGCAGGGGGGGGCCGAGGGATGAGCAGTTCTTC
. . TRBJ2-5 TRBV20-1 CSASPLVVETQYF TGCAGTGCTAGTCCGCTAGTCGTAGAGACCCAGTACTTC
few TRBD2 TRBJ2-1 TRBV13 CASSSGFSGSYNEQFF TGTGCCAGCAGCTCGGGATTTAGCGGGAGTTACAATGAGCAGTTCTTC
. . TRBJ2-3 TRBV7-8 CASSLARTRPNTDTQYF TGTGCCAGCAGCTTAGCGCGGACACGACCGAACACAGATACGCAGTATTTT
few . TRBJ1-2 TRBV20-1 CSAFTDGYTF TGCAGTGCTTTCACGGATGGCTACACCTTC
. TRBD2 TRBJ2-3 TRBV27 CASSLSLAGGPDTQYF TGTGCCAGCAGTTTATCCCTAGCGGGAGGGCCAGATACGCAGTATTTT
. . TRBJ2-7 TRBV20-1 CSAPRNYEQYF TGCAGTGCTCCCCGAAACTACGAGCAGTACTTC
few . TRBJ2-5 TRBV6-2/TRBV6-3 CASSYYLGETQYF TGTGCCAGCAGTTACTATCTGGGGGAGACCCAGTACTTC
. . TRBJ2-5 TRBV25-1 CASSEYRVGGLETQYF TGTGCCAGCAGTGAATACAGGGTAGGGGGGCTAGAGACCCAGTACTTC
. TRBD1 TRBJ1-6 TRBV3-1 CASSRLPGQKNSPLHF TGTGCCAGCAGCCGTCTACCGGGACAGAAAAATTCACCCCTCCACTTT
many . TRBJ2-7 TRBV12-3/TRBV12-4 CASGAGGRSSYEQYF TGTGCCAGCGGTGCCGGGGGACGCAGTTCCTACGAGCAGTACTTC
few . TRBJ2-7 TRBV20-1 CSARGTNSYEQYF TGCAGTGCTAGAGGGACTAATTCTTACGAGCAGTACTTC
few . TRBJ1-1 TRBV15 CATSREVWGTEAFF TGTGCCACCAGCAGAGAGGTTTGGGGCACTGAAGCTTTCTTT
. . TRBJ2-5 TRBV12-3/TRBV12-4 CASSPSTWGETQYF TGTGCCAGCAGTCCGTCGACCTGGGGAGAGACCCAGTACTTC
. TRBD1 TRBJ1-2 TRBV6-1 CASRPRTGDGYTF TGTGCCAGCAGACCCAGGACAGGGGATGGCTACACCTTC
. . TRBJ2-3 TRBV13 CASSAGLSTDTQYF TGTGCCAGCAGCGCTGGACTCAGCACAGATACGCAGTATTTT
many . TRBJ2-7 TRBV6-5 CASSSTGYEQYF TGTGCCAGCAGTAGCACAGGGTACGAGCAGTACTTC
few . TRBJ1-1 TRBV30 CAWSVLVAEAFF TGTGCCTGGAGTGTTTTGGTTGCTGAAGCTTTCTTT
. TRBD2 TRBJ2-1 TRBV12-3/TRBV12-4 CASSSSGSGNEQFF TGTGCCAGCAGTTCTAGCGGGAGTGGCAATGAGCAGTTCTTC
. TRBD1 TRBJ2-5 TRBV18 CASRMTGGYQETQYF TGTGCCAGCCGGATGACAGGGGGGTACCAAGAGACCCAGTACTTC
. . TRBJ2-2 TRBV3-1 CASSQGLSYTGELFF TGTGCCAGCAGCCAAGGACTGTCCTACACCGGGGAGCTGTTTTTT
. TRBD2 TRBJ2-1 TRBV20-1 CSAEKPGLAGYTYNEQFF TGCAGTGCTGAAAAACCGGGACTAGCGGGATATACCTACAATGAGCAGTTCTTC
. . TRBJ2-7 TRBV7-9 CASSWGAPGQTTYEQYF TGTGCCAGCAGCTGGGGGGCCCCGGGACAGACCACCTACGAGCAGTACTTC